These 27 T cell receptor beta chains originate from one sample sequenced in a study of T cells in Graves' hyperthyroidism and ophthalmopathy. What was amplified from RNA transcripts were TCR beta CDR3 regions. The HTBI primer set was used in a first-round RT-PCR of the TCR CDR3. TCRdb fed the multiplex PCR reads into MiXCR, producing one record per CDR3 protein. The table shows 550,000 to 800,000 distinct CDR3 sequences, with 17% occurring only once. Sequencing was done on a sample of blood. All receptors derive from a man in his fifties or sixties with Graves' hyperthyroidism.

This chain links TRBV18 with TRBJ2-3, with 12 nucleotides matching TRBD1. Per the germline V gene, CDR1 is KGHSH and CDR2 is LQKENI. Losses at the gene ends were 8 bases for V and 8 bases for J; bases not matched to a gene: 17. This CDR3 comprises 17 residues. The chain's CDR3 is CASSQGLGTGGGGTQYF. CDR3 bases: TGTGCCAGCAGCCAAGGATTGGGGACAGGGGGCGGAGGTACGCAGTATTTT.

This clonotype occurred many times. The chain employs TRBV7-2 and TRBJ2-3; D unresolved. Trimming stripped 8 bases from V and 2 bases from J, with 8 bases between. CDR1 SGHTA and CDR2 FQGNSA come from the germline V gene. CDR3 size: 12 residues. CDR3 coding DNA: TGTGCCAGCGGGCGGAACACAGATACGCAGTATTTT. The encoded protein is CASGRNTDTQYF. Full variable domain (missing parts from reference TRBV7-2 and TRBJ2-3): GAGVSQSPSNKVTEKGKDVELRCDPISGHTALYWYRQSLGQGLEFLIYFQGNSAPDKSGLPSDRFSAERTGGSVSTLTIQRTQQEDSAVYLCASGRNTDTQYFGPGTRLTVL.

This clonotype was counted at least ten times. The V call is TRBV12-3 or TRBV12-4, the J call TRBJ1-1; D is ambiguous. V gave up 10 bases and J gave up 1 base, with 19 bases separating them. The length of the CDR3 is 15 residues. In nucleotides, the CDR3 is TGTGCCAACTCCTTAGCTGGTGCAGGGAACACTGAAGCTTTCTTT. It translates to CANSLAGAGNTEAFF.

V and J are TRBV18 and TRBJ2-1, with 7 bases aligning to TRBD1. V was clipped by 2 bases and J by 6 bases; unmatched bases: 1. This CDR3 has 13 residues. Germline lookup yields CDR1 KGHSH and CDR2 LQKENI. CDR3: CASSPKGANEQFF. CDR3 nucleotide sequence: TGTGCCAGCTCACCAAAGGGGGCCAATGAGCAGTTCTTC.

This clonotype has a handful of counts. This sequence joins TRBV3-1 and TRBJ1-3; 8 bases are shared with TRBD1. The CDR3 contains 15 residues. The germline V gene has CDR1 LGHDT and CDR2 YNNKEL (reference sequence). V trimming: 8 bases; J trimming: 4 bases; junction bases outside the gene matches: 10. For the CDR3, the DNA is TGTGCCAGCGCCCTGACAGGGGCTAGCGGAAACACCATATATTTT. This gives the protein CASALTGASGNTIYF. The whole variable domain, filled in from reference TRBV3-1 and TRBJ1-3, reads DTAVSQTPKYLVTQMGNDKSIKCEQNLGHDTMYWYKQDSKKFLKIMFSYNNKELIINETVPNRFSPKSPDKAHLNLHINSLELGDSAVYFCASALTGASGNTIYFGEGSWLTVV.

The chain carries TRBV28 and TRBJ1-1; D not certain. The CDR3 has 11 amino acids. Germline V CDR1 and CDR2: MDHEN, SYDVKM. The V end was cut by 2 bases, the J end by 10 bases, with 8 bases between. CDR3 nucleotide sequence: TGTGCCAGCAGTTTAAAAGCGAGAGCTTTCTTT. Its protein product is CASSLKARAFF. The full variable domain, completed using reference TRBV28 and TRBJ1-1, is DVKVTQSSRYLVKRTGEKVFLECVQDMDHENMFWYRQDPGLGLRLIYFSYDVKMKEKGDIPEGYSVSREKKERFSLILESASTNQTSMYLCASSLKARAFFGQGTRLTVV.

The sample holds a few counts of this clonotype. V is TRBV3-1 and J is TRBJ1-1, with 9 bases aligning to TRBD1. The CDR3 is 16 residues long. The germline V gene encodes CDR1 LGHDT and CDR2 YNNKEL (reference sequence). V was clipped by 1 base and J by 1 base; unmatched bases: 4. CDR3 protein: CASSQGTGAQNTEAFF. The CDR3 coding sequence is TGTGCCAGCAGCCAAGGGACAGGGGCGCAGAACACTGAAGCTTTCTTT.

This clonotype was recorded many times. This rearrangement joins TRBV27 to TRBJ2-2; 9 bases are shared with TRBD1. Germline CDR1 reads MNHEY; CDR2 reads SMNVEV (reference sequence). V gave up 6 bases and J gave up 4 bases; unmatched junction bases: 9. The CDR3 contains 16 residues. The CDR3 sequence is CASSDRDRVTTGELFF. CDR3 bases: TGTGCCAGCAGCGACCGGGACAGGGTTACCACCGGGGAGCTGTTTTTT.

This clonotype was observed at least ten times. The rearrangement links TRBV28 to TRBJ1-2; D is unclear. With 6 bases removed from V and 5 bases from J, the gap between germline ends came to 13 bases. Germline lookup yields CDR1 MDHEN and CDR2 SYDVKM. The CDR3 runs to 13 residues. The CDR3 loop is CASRVGNGYGYTF. In DNA form, the CDR3 reads TGTGCCAGCAGGGTCGGAAATGGTTATGGCTACACCTTC.

This clonotype came up a few times. The J gene is TRBJ2-1, the V gene TRBV29-1; 8 nucleotides line up with TRBD2. CDR3 length: 17 residues. V shed 0 bases, J shed 9 bases, and the junction held 16 bases outside the gene matches. In germline, CDR1 is SQVTM, CDR2 ANQGSEA. CDR3 nucleotide sequence: TGCAGCGTTGAAGATAATAGTGGGGCGACTAGCGTACTTGAGCAGTTCTTC. Translated: CSVEDNSGATSVLEQFF.

This clonotype came up a few times. V usage is TRBV20-1 and J usage is TRBJ2-2; TRBD2 aligns across 10 bases. The CDR3 extends over 15 amino acids. The germline V gene has CDR1 DFQATT and CDR2 SNEGSKA (reference sequence). With 3 bases clipped from V and 7 bases from J, the junction kept 8 bases outside the gene matches. The CDR3 reads CSARAWTSGGGELFF. In nucleotides, the CDR3 is TGCAGTGCTAGGGCCTGGACTAGCGGAGGCGGGGAGCTGTTTTTT.

With respect to this clonotype: A read error may explain this, as a much larger clone is one base away. The V gene is TRBV7-3, the J gene TRBJ2-1; TRBD2 is a possible D gene (6 bases). V was shortened by 0 bases and J by 7 bases, with 19 bases between the two germline ends. The CDR3 extends over 17 amino acids. Germline assignment: CDR1 SGHTA and CDR2 FQGTGA. The CDR3 DNA reads TGTGCCAGCAGCTTAACGGCGGGATCTCCTCTTGCGAATGAGCAGTTCTTC. This codes for CASSLTAGSPLANEQFF.

This clonotype was counted ten times or more. The chain is built from TRBV6-1 and TRBJ2-7; D unclear. Germline loops: CDR1 MNHNS, CDR2 SASEGT. The length of the CDR3 is 14 residues. Trimming took off 5 bases at V and 2 bases at J, with 13 bases between the two ends. For the CDR3, the DNA is TGTGCCAGCAGTTACTGGACGGTTACCTACGAGCAGTACTTC. The encoded protein is CASSYWTVTYEQYF.

This clonotype was recorded many times. The rearrangement uses TRBV6-2 or TRBV6-3 and TRBJ1-5, with D perhaps matching TRBD1 (5 bases). CDR1 is MNHEY and CDR2 is SVGEGT in the germline V gene. The CDR3 sequence is 17 residues long. The germline V and J ends were trimmed by 6 bases and 2 bases, with 20 bases remaining between them. CDR3 region: CASSPRDPPRGNQPQHF. In DNA form, the CDR3 reads TGTGCCAGCAGCCCGCGGGACCCCCCTCGGGGCAATCAGCCCCAGCATTTT.

V gene TRBV28 combines with J gene TRBJ1-4, with 7 positions matching TRBD1. CDR3 size: 17 residues. Germline CDR1 MDHEN, CDR2 SYDVKM. J was trimmed by 7 bases and V by 4 bases; bases with no gene match: 15. The CDR3 reads CASSSIEGGGASEKLFF. The CDR3 DNA reads TGTGCCAGCAGTTCCATAGAGGGAGGGGGCGCGAGTGAAAAACTGTTTTTT.

This clonotype appeared many times. The rearrangement joins TRBV28 to TRBJ1-6; the D gene is possibly TRBD1 (6 bases). Germline assignment: CDR1 MDHEN and CDR2 SYDVKM. The germline V and J ends were trimmed by 3 bases and 8 bases, with 14 bases remaining between them. There are 15 residues in the CDR3. The CDR3: CASSFGGGRYSPLHF. The CDR3 DNA reads TGTGCCAGCAGTTTCGGGGGGGGCAGGTATTCACCCCTCCACTTT.

The gene calls are TRBV19 and TRBJ2-2, with TRBD2 matching 9 bases. Germline assignment: CDR1 LNHDA and CDR2 SQIVND (reference sequence). This CDR3 spans 17 amino acids. V lost 3 bases, J lost 5 bases, and 10 bases stayed unmatched. The CDR3 here is CASSIAPGLARTGELFF. Written as DNA, the CDR3 is TGTGCCAGTAGTATTGCCCCGGGACTAGCCCGAACCGGGGAGCTGTTTTTT.

This clonotype was detected ten times or more. The V call is TRBV7-8, the J call TRBJ2-2; a weak D match, TRBD2 (6 bases). The CDR3 is made up of 16 amino acids. The germline gives CDR1 SGHVS, CDR2 FQNEAQ. Trimming pared 5 bases from V and 5 bases from J, leaving 18 bases between. CDR3 coding DNA: TGTGCCAGCAGCCCAGTTGCTAGCGTGTATACCGGGGAGCTGTTTTTT. This encodes CASSPVASVYTGELFF.

The sample holds many counts of this clonotype. The V call is TRBV28, the J call TRBJ2-1; 10 nucleotides line up with TRBD2. Germline CDR1 MDHEN, CDR2 SYDVKM. The junction had 7 bases not matched to a gene; V was cut back by 4 bases and J by 13 bases. CDR3 length: 13 amino acids. The CDR3 loop reads CASSSPGLAAQFF. The CDR3 DNA follows: TGTGCCAGCAGTTCCCCCGGACTAGCGGCCCAGTTCTTC.

In its sample, this clonotype was seen many times. The chain recombines TRBV5-1 with TRBJ2-2, with 9 bases matching TRBD1. Germline V gives CDR1 SGHRS, CDR2 YFSETQ. The CDR3 spans 16 residues. V lost 4 bases and J lost 4; bases outside the gene matches: 8. The CDR3 region is CASSLQGAVGTGELFF. CDR3 bases: TGCGCCAGCAGCCTACAGGGGGCCGTGGGCACCGGGGAGCTGTTTTTT.

This clonotype occurred a few times. The rearrangement uses TRBV10-3 and TRBJ2-1; D not certain. Germline-derived CDR1 and CDR2 are ENHRY and SYGVKD. Between the trimmed V and J ends, which lost 11 bases and 9 bases, there was a span of 14 bases. The length of the CDR3 is 11 residues. The CDR3 region is CAPELLLEQFF. The CDR3 DNA sequence: TGTGCCCCAGAACTCCTGCTTGAGCAGTTCTTC.

This clonotype was found many times. The genes are TRBV6-2 or TRBV6-3 and TRBJ2-7; D is possibly TRBD2 (5 bases). Germline V CDR1 and CDR2: MNHEY, SVGEGT. Deletions cut 7 bases from V and 0 bases from J, with 10 bases between. This CDR3 comprises 13 residues. CDR3 in amino acids: CASKSGSSYEQYF. The CDR3 DNA reads TGTGCCAGCAAAAGCGGTAGCTCCTACGAGCAGTACTTC.

This clonotype was counted at least ten times. The V call is TRBV7-9, the J call TRBJ2-5; a possible D gene is TRBD1 (5 bases). Germline lookup yields CDR1 SEHNR and CDR2 FQNEAQ (reference sequence). The CDR3 length is 14 residues. V lost 5 bases to trimming and J lost 5 bases, with 15 bases between them. CDR3 DNA: TGTGCCAGCAGCCCCAGGGATCGCAGGGAGACCCAGTACTTC. Translating it yields CASSPRDRRETQYF. Variable domain in full (rest from reference TRBV7-9 and TRBJ2-5): DTGVSQNPRHKITKRGQNVTFRCDPISEHNRLYWYRQTLGQGPEFLTYFQNEAQLEKSRLLSDRFSAERPKGSFSTLEIQRTEQGDSAMYLCASSPRDRRETQYFGPGTRLLVL.

The J gene is TRBJ2-7, the V gene TRBV25-1; TRBD1 is a possible D gene (6 bases). Germline V gene data show CDR1 as MGHDK and CDR2 as SYGVNS. CDR3 length equals 14 residues. V lost 3 bases and J lost 0, with 9 bases in between. DNA for the CDR3: TGTGCCAGCAGTGATGTCAGGGGCTCCTACGAGCAGTACTTC. Its protein product is CASSDVRGSYEQYF.

The V and J genes are TRBV29-1 and TRBJ1-1, with D unclear. The CDR3 extends over 13 amino acids. Germline assignment: CDR1 SQVTM and CDR2 ANQGSEA. Trimming stripped 6 bases from V and 0 bases from J, with 11 bases between. CDR3 amino acids: CSVLDTMNTEAFF. The CDR3 DNA reads as TGCAGCGTGTTAGACACAATGAACACTGAAGCTTTCTTT.

In its sample, this clonotype was seen a few times. As DNA, the CDR3 is TGTGCCAGCAGTCGATTTGACAGGGACAACAATGAGCAGTTCTTC. Residues: CASSRFDRDNNEQFF. The chain carries TRBV7-2 and TRBJ2-1; TRBD1 agrees at 7 bases. V was clipped by 6 bases and J by 5 bases; unmatched bases: 10. The CDR3 runs 15 residues. The germline gives CDR1 SGHTA, CDR2 FQGNSA.

This chain uses TRBV24-1 with TRBJ2-7, with D perhaps assigned TRBD1 or TRBD2 (5 bases each). Looked up from germline, CDR1 is KGHDR and CDR2 is SFDVKD. The CDR3 is 15 amino acids. V lost 2 bases and J lost 7, with 17 bases in between. The CDR3 region is CATSDSGRARWEQYF. The CDR3 DNA follows: TGTGCCACCAGTGATTCAGGGCGGGCACGCTGGGAGCAGTACTTC.